The 2 T cell receptor beta chains listed next were all sequenced from one sample in a study of long-term antiretroviral therapy in people with HIV (dated by TCRdb to between 2022 and 2023). The immunoSEQ hsTCRB v3.0 assay was used at survey level resolution to sequence the TRB variable region. Sourced from immuneACCESS, this table was stored by TCRdb with only in-frame sequences that have V and J called. A share of the clones is absent; for the studies checked, an unresolved V gene accounts for under half, and the remainder has no known explanation. Within this sample are approximately 10,000 clones, with roughly three quarters of them counted one time only. The top ten clonotypes cover 19% of the sample. The sequenced sample was unsorted PBMCs, obtained at the start of antiretroviral therapy, before treatment. The receptors shown here come from a man aged 25 to 40 with HIV.

This rearrangement joins TRBV5-1 to TRBJ2-1; no clear D gene. Germline V gene sequence: CDR1 SGHRS, CDR2 YFSETQ. The CDR3 is made up of 11 amino acids. V lost 3 bases to trimming and J lost 7 bases, with 5 bases between them. The CDR3 bases are TGCGCCAGCAGCTCTGGGAATGAGCAGTTCTTC. It yields the protein CASSSGNEQFF. Combining the CDR3 with reference TRBV5-1 and TRBJ2-1 gives the whole variable domain KAGVTQTPRYLIKTRGQQVTLSCSPISGHRSVSWYQQTPGQGLQFLFEYFSETQRNKGNFPGRFSGRQFSNSRSEMNVSTLELGDSALYLCASSSGNEQFFGPGTRLTVL.

V usage is TRBV7-2 and J usage is TRBJ2-1; tentatively, D is TRBD1 (6 bases). The V gene's germline CDR1 is SGHTA and CDR2 FQGNSA. The V end was cut by 4 bases, the J end by 2 bases, with 12 bases between. This CDR3 has 15 amino acids. This chain's CDR3 is CASSSQGQTYNEQFF. CDR3 nucleotides: TGTGCCAGCAGCTCACAAGGACAGACCTACAATGAGCAGTTCTTC.